This entry is about one TCR beta chain. The antigen is not known. By quantitative 5'-RACE with molecular barcodes, the TCR beta libraries were made. TCRdb re-derived calls from the 5' RACE reads in MiXCR, one entry per CDR3 protein. The data show some 800,000 distinct CDR3 sequences, with over 9.5% seen just once and approximately 0.5% held by the top ten. This sample was taken from a study of CD8 T cells in ankylosing spondylitis. General study results and limits: Disease-linked clones displayed a CD8+ phenotype and appeared relatively rarely in peripheral blood. Blood from ankylosing spondylitis patients appeared to carry a characteristic roughly eight-variant TCR beta motif. According to the report, clones linked to the disease were significantly enriched in matched synovial fluid samples taken from ankylosing spondylitis patients.

Losses at the gene ends were 7 bases for V and 6 bases for J; bases not matched to a gene: 9. The CDR3 consists of 14 residues. Germline V gives CDR1 ENHRY, CDR2 SYGVKD. V gene TRBV10-3 combines with J gene TRBJ2-5, with 9 bases aligning to TRBD1. Source material: blood, either unsorted or a sorted T cell fraction (not recorded which). The TCR comes from a male donor with ankylosing spondylitis. The CDR3 spells CAITRDRDSQTQYF. The CDR3 bases are TGTGCCATCACGAGGGACAGGGACTCGCAGACCCAGTACTTC.